One sample yielded the 12 T cell receptor beta chains listed below, sequenced in a study of blood T cell repertoires in COVID-19. Repertoires were generated with immunoSEQ multiplex PCR, while TCRdb's copy carries only in-frame clones and drops some. The sample lists over 300,000 clones, approximately 90% occurring once. Sequencing input: PBMCs or T cells enriched from blood (not recorded which). These receptor sequences come from a woman in her 30s who had recovered from COVID-19.

This clone was counted between two and nine times. This chain links TRBV27 with TRBJ2-7, with TRBD2 matching over 7 bases. Germline CDR1 MNHEY, CDR2 SMNVEV (reference sequence). Losses at the gene ends were 2 bases for V and 3 bases for J; bases not matched to a gene: 7. The CDR3 is made up of 15 amino acids. The DNA of the CDR3 is TGTGCCAGCAGTTTAGGTTGGGGGGGAAACTACGAGCAGTACTTC. Protein: CASSLGWGGNYEQYF.

This chain joins TRBV6-5 and TRBJ2-7, with a weak D call TRBD2 (6 bases). V lost 7 bases and J lost 6, with 19 bases in between. Germline CDR1 is MNHEY and CDR2 is SVGAGI. The CDR3 length is 14 residues. CDR3 nucleotides: TGTGCCAGCACCCCTCGGGGGACCTCACGCGAGCAGTACTTC. Translated, it gives CASTPRGTSREQYF.

The V gene is TRBV11-2, the J gene TRBJ2-1; D gene unclear. Between the trimmed V and J ends, which lost 1 base and 13 bases, there was a span of 14 bases. The CDR3 is made up of 13 amino acids. The germline gives CDR1 SGHAT, CDR2 FQNNGV. CDR3 sequence (DNA): TGTGCCAGCAGCTTAGCGCACGGCAGGAAACAGTTCTTC. This sequence encodes CASSLAHGRKQFF.

The chain couples TRBV7-9 to TRBJ1-4; a weak D match, TRBD1 (6 bases). Trimming left V 4 bases short and J 7 bases short, with 13 bases between. The CDR3 spans 14 residues. Germline V lookup: CDR1 SEHNR, CDR2 FQNEAQ (reference sequence). CDR3 region: CASSSQGYGEKLFF. The CDR3 DNA sequence: TGTGCCAGCAGCTCACAGGGATACGGTGAAAAACTGTTTTTT.

The J gene is TRBJ2-1, the V gene TRBV11-2; 8 bases line up with TRBD2. Germline loops: CDR1 SGHAT, CDR2 FQNNGV. The CDR3 runs 15 residues. V shed 5 bases and J 6 bases; nucleotides not matched to a gene: 9. CDR3 protein: CASSPPGLGGNEQFF. The CDR3, as DNA: TGTGCCAGCAGCCCCCCGGGACTAGGAGGCAATGAGCAGTTCTTC.

The chain links TRBV19 to TRBJ1-2, with D hard to call. V was pared by 9 bases and J by 2 bases, with 10 bases between. CDR3 length: 12 amino acids. Per germline, CDR1 LNHDA and CDR2 SQIVND (reference sequence). As DNA, the CDR3 is TGTGCCAGCAGCGGGTCGAACTATGGCTACACCTTC. The encoded protein is CASSGSNYGYTF.

The chain couples TRBV5-4 to TRBJ1-2; 7 bases line up with TRBD1. With V trimmed by 0 bases and J by 8 bases, 10 bases remained unmatched. The CDR3 has 15 amino acids. Per germline, CDR1 SGHNT and CDR2 YYREEE (reference sequence). The CDR3 nucleotides read TGTGCCAGCAGCTTGGGGTTAGCCAGGGGGGTAGGCTACACCTTC. Translating gives CASSLGLARGVGYTF.

The chain joins TRBV7-6 to TRBJ2-3, with 11 bases aligning to TRBD2. This CDR3 is 16 amino acids long. Unmatched junction bases numbered 11, after V lost 6 bases and J lost 6 bases. CDR1 SGHVS and CDR2 FNYEAQ come from the germline V gene. The CDR3 sequence: CASSSNSGGAYDTQYF. The CDR3 region has the DNA TGTGCCAGCAGTTCAAATAGCGGGGGGGCCTATGATACGCAGTATTTT.

The CDR3 DNA reads as TGTGCCACCAGTGATGCTAGCGCCGCCTCCTACAATGAGCAGTTCTTC. Amino acids: CATSDASAASYNEQFF. This rearrangement joins TRBV24-1 to TRBJ2-1; a weak D match, TRBD2 (6 bases). Looked up from germline, CDR1 is KGHDR and CDR2 is SFDVKD. Trimming left V 3 bases short and J 0 bases short, with 11 bases between. The CDR3 is 16 amino acids.

This rearrangement joins TRBV2 to TRBJ1-3; 7 nucleotides agree with TRBD1. Trimming took 8 bases from V and 2 from J; bases not matched to a gene: 6. Germline assignment: CDR1 SNHLY and CDR2 FYNNEI. The CDR3 spans 14 residues. In DNA, the CDR3 is TGTGCCAGCCGGGAGACAGGGACTGGAAACACCATATATTTT. Translation gives CASRETGTGNTIYF.

The chain has TRBV9 and TRBJ1-2, with no clear D. The CDR3 spans 15 residues. V was cut by 0 bases and J by 6 bases, with 15 bases left in between. CDR1 and CDR2 (germline): SGDLS, YYNGEE. CDR3 loop: CASSVGGWQTNGYTF. For the CDR3, the DNA is TGTGCCAGCAGCGTAGGCGGGTGGCAGACTAATGGCTACACCTTC.

The chain is built from TRBV6-5 and TRBJ1-1; 8 nucleotides agree with TRBD1. This CDR3 region has 14 residues. The germline gives CDR1 MNHEY, CDR2 SVGAGI. V was pared by 6 bases and J by 0 bases, with 3 bases of the junction left unmatched. This chain's CDR3 is CASRGTGLNTEAFF. The CDR3 bases are TGTGCCAGCAGGGGGACAGGCCTGAACACTGAAGCTTTCTTT.